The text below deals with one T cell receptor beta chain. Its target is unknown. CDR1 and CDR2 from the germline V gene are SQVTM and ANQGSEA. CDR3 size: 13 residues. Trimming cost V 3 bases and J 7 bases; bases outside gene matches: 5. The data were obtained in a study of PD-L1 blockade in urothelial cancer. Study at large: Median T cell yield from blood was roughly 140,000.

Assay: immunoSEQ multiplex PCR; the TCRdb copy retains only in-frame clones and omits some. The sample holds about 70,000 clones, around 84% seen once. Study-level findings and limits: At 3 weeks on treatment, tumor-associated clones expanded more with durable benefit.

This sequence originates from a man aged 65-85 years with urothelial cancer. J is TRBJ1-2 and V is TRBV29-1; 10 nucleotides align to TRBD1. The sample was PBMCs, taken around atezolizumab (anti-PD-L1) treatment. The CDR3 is CSVDLDRGGGYTF. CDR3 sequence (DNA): TGCAGCGTTGACCTGGACAGGGGGGGTGGCTACACCTTC.